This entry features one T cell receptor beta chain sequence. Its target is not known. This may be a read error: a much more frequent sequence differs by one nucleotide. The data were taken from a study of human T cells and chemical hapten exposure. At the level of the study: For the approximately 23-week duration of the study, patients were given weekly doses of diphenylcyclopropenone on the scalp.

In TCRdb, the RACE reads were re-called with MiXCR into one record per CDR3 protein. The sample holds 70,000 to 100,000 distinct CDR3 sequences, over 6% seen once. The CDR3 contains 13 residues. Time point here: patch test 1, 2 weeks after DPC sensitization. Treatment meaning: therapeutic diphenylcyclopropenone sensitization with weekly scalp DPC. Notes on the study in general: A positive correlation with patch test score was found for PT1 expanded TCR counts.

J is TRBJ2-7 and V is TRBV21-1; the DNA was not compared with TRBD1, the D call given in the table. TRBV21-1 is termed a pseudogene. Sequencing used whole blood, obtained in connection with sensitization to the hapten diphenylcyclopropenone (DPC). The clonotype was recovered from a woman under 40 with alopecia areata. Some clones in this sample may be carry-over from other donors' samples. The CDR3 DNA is TGTGTCAGCCCCGGGACACAAAACTACGAGCAGTACTTC. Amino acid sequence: CVSPGTQNYEQYF.